The entry below gives a single TCR beta chain sequence along with its context. A v3.0 immunoSEQ assay was performed at survey level. Generated by immunoSEQ multiplex PCR, the TCRdb table keeps only in-frame clones and is missing some. Of some 35,000 clones in the sample, over 75% were seen once. Treated in the United States were all of the participants with HIV. Trimming pared 11 bases from V and 3 bases from J, leaving 11 bases between. The CDR3 is made up of 12 amino acids. In germline, CDR1 is MDHEN, CDR2 SYDVKM. The data originate from a study of long-term antiretroviral therapy in people with HIV.

The genes are TRBV28 and TRBJ2-4, with D maybe TRBD2 (5 bases). This TCR was recovered from a man between 18 and 29 years old with HIV. The sample here was unsorted PBMCs, taken 2.2 years after starting antiretroviral therapy. CDR3 amino acids: CAGSEGKNIQYF. As DNA, the CDR3 is TGTGCCGGGTCTGAGGGCAAAAACATTCAGTACTTC.